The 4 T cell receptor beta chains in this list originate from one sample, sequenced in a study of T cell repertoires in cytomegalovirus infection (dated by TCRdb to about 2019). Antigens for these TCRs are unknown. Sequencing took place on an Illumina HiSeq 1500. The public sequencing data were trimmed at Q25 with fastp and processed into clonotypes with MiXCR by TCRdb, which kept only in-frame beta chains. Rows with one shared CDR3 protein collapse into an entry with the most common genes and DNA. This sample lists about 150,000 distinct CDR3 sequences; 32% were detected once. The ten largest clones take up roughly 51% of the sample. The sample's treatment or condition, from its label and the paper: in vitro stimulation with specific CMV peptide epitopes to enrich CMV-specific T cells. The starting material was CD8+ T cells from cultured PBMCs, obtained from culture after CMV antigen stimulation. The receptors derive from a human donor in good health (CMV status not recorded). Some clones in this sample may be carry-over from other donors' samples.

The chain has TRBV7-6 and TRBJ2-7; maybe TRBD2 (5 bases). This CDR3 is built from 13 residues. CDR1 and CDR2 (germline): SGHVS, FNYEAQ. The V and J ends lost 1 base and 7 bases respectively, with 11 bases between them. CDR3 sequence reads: CASSLDPGWEQYF. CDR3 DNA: TGTGCCAGCAGCTTAGACCCGGGATGGGAGCAGTACTTC.

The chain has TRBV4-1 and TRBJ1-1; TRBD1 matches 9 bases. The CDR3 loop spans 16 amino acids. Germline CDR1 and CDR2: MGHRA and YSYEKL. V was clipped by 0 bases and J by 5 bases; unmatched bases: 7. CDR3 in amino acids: CASSQDSGTGITEAFF. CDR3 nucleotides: TGCGCCAGCAGCCAAGATTCCGGGACAGGGATTACTGAAGCTTTCTTT.

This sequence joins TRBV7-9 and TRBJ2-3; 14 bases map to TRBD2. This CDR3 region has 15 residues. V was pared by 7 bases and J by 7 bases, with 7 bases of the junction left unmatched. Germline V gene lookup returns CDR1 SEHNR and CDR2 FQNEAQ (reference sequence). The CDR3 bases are TGTGCCAGCAACCCGACTAGCGGGGGGGCGAATACGCAGTATTTT. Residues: CASNPTSGGANTQYF.

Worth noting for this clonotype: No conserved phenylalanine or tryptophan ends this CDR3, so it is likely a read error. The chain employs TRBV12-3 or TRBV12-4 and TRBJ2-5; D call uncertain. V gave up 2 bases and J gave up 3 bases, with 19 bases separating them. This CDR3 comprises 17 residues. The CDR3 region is CASSLFGLVLAEETQYL. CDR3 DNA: TGTGCCAGCAGTTTATTCGGCCTCGTATTGGCAGAAGAGACCCAGTACTTA.